This TCR beta chain was sequenced for a study of response to subunit inactivated influenza vaccine. From germline, CDR1 is SGHDT and CDR2 YYEEEE. The CDR3 spans 13 residues. The V and J ends lost 7 bases and 3 bases respectively, with 14 bases between them. TCRdb reprocessed the RT-PCR reads with MiXCR, giving one entry per CDR3 protein. The sample holds hundreds of thousands of distinct CDR3 sequences, over 9% seen once. These same data were also listed under a study on T cells expressing NK-cell markers. In that study: What made the TCR beta cDNA was 5'RACE template switching with UMIs.

The clonotype was recovered from a man aged 45-65 years who received an inactivated influenza vaccine. The source material was PBMCs from blood, sampled on the day of vaccination. The chain recombines TRBV5-6 with TRBJ2-7; D possibly uses TRBD1 or TRBD2 (5 bases each). The CDR3 region has the DNA TGTGCCAGCCGGGACCACCTTTACTACGAGCAGTACTTC. This codes for CASRDHLYYEQYF.